Shown below are 2 T cell receptor beta chains from a single sample sequenced in a study of T cell repertoires in cytomegalovirus infection. TCRdb itself ran the reads through MiXCR, one entry per CDR3 protein. The sample lists roughly 200,000 distinct CDR3 sequences, 7.5% to 10% seen once, with about 4.6% in the top ten. The material sequenced was PBMCs. Receptor source: a human donor in good health (CMV status not recorded). Some clones in this sample may be carry-over from other donors' samples.

The chain joins TRBV20-1 to TRBJ1-1, with D perhaps TRBD1 (5 bases). V lost 4 bases to trimming and J lost 4 bases, with 16 bases between them. The germline V gene encodes CDR1 DFQATT and CDR2 SNEGSKA (reference sequence). CDR3 length equals 14 residues. In nucleotides, the CDR3 is TGCAGTGCTACCCCGACAGTTCGGCCCACTGAAGCTTTCTTT. As protein: CSATPTVRPTEAFF.

The chain recombines TRBV28 with TRBJ2-1; 7 bases map to TRBD2. J lost 3 bases, V lost 5 bases, and 7 bases had no gene match. Germline CDR1 MDHEN, CDR2 SYDVKM. This CDR3 has 15 residues. CDR3 loop: CASSPTSALYNEQFF. In DNA form, the CDR3 reads TGTGCCAGCAGTCCAACTAGCGCCCTCTACAATGAGCAGTTCTTC.